This passage covers 26 T cell receptor beta chains from one sample sequenced in a study of CD8+ T cells in alopecia areata (dated by TCRdb to the late 2010s). Libraries were prepared through the immunoSEQ multiplex PCR assay. RNA was extracted from all samples and reverse transcribed into cDNA as template for TCR sequencing. The table comes from immuneACCESS by way of TCRdb, which keeps in-frame sequences with V and J called. Part of the clones is missing from these tables; in studies checked, under half for an unresolved V gene and the rest for unknown reasons. The sample table holds 160,000 or so clones, of which around 58% were seen once. The ten most abundant clones make up around 15% of the sample. Sample treatment or condition, as interpreted from the label and publication: oral pan-JAK inhibitor, 5-10 mg twice daily. Specimen: CD4+ T cells sorted from blood, collected at approximately week 56, from a patient treated with tofacitinib. The receptors here all came from a human donor with alopecia areata.

This chain connects TRBV5-1 to TRBJ2-1; D possibly corresponds to TRBD2 (6 bases). The germline CDR1 and CDR2 sequences are SGHRS and YFSETQ. Trimming left V 4 bases short and J 8 bases short, with 22 bases between. The CDR3 has 16 amino acids. The CDR3 region has the DNA TGCGCCAGCAGCCTGAACGGGGGAAATTGGGTGGATGAGCAGTTCTTC. This encodes CASSLNGGNWVDEQFF. Combining the CDR3 with reference TRBV5-1 and TRBJ2-1 gives the whole variable domain KAGVTQTPRYLIKTRGQQVTLSCSPISGHRSVSWYQQTPGQGLQFLFEYFSETQRNKGNFPGRFSGRQFSNSRSEMNVSTLELGDSALYLCASSLNGGNWVDEQFFGPGTRLTVL.

CDR3 DNA: TGTGCCAGCAGAGAGCGGGGACACACAGATACGCAGTATTTT. It yields the protein CASRERGHTDTQYF. The chain links TRBV2 to TRBJ2-3, with TRBD2 as a possible D gene (7 bases). Trimming took off 6 bases at V and 2 bases at J, with 12 bases between the two ends. The CDR3 contains 14 residues. Germline assignment: CDR1 SNHLY and CDR2 FYNNEI.

This CDR3 is CASSPRIAPASGANVLTF. CDR3 in DNA: TGTGCCAGCTCACCAAGGATAGCCCCGGCATCTGGGGCCAACGTCCTGACTTTC. The chain couples TRBV18 to TRBJ2-6; D gene ambiguous. V was shortened by 2 bases and J by 1 base, with 15 bases between the two germline ends. Germline CDR1 and CDR2: KGHSH and LQKENI. The CDR3 is made up of 18 amino acids.

The chain carries TRBV25-1 and TRBJ2-7; 8 bases agree with TRBD1. V lost 4 bases to trimming and J lost 4 bases; unmatched junction nucleotides: 3. The CDR3 is 13 amino acids. Germline V lookup: CDR1 MGHDK, CDR2 SYGVNS. Here the CDR3 DNA reads TGTGCCAGCAGTGGACAGGGGCGATACGAGCAGTACTTC. It yields the protein CASSGQGRYEQYF.

The chain couples TRBV30 to TRBJ2-7; 10 bases agree with TRBD2. With 2 bases clipped from V and 3 bases from J, the junction kept 7 bases outside the gene matches. This CDR3 is built from 15 residues. The germline V gene encodes CDR1 GTSNPN and CDR2 SVGIG (reference sequence). The CDR3 nucleotides are TGTGCCTGGAGTCCTCTAGCGGGGGCCCTCTACGAGCAGTACTTC. Its protein product is CAWSPLAGALYEQYF. Supplemented by reference TRBV30 and TRBJ2-7, the full variable domain reads SQTIHQWPATLVQPVGSPLSLECTVEGTSNPNLYWYRQAAGRGLQLLFYSVGIGQISSEVPQNLSASRPQDRQFILSSKKLLLSDSGFYLCAWSPLAGALYEQYFGPGTRLTVT.

The chain joins TRBV6-5 to TRBJ1-6, with D possibly matching TRBD1 (5 bases). The CDR3 is 14 residues long. V was shortened by 2 bases and J by 8 bases, with 10 bases between the two germline ends. Germline V gene sequence: CDR1 MNHEY, CDR2 SVGAGI. The chain's CDR3 is CASSYVARDSPLHF. In DNA form, the CDR3 reads TGTGCCAGCAGTTACGTGGCCAGGGATTCACCCCTCCACTTT.

This clone was seen a few times. The chain uses TRBV2 and TRBJ2-1; D is ambiguous. The CDR3 has 12 residues. Germline assignment: CDR1 SNHLY and CDR2 FYNNEI. The V gene lost 2 bases and the J gene lost 12 bases, with 11 bases spanning the gap. The CDR3 region has the DNA TGTGCCAGCAGTGAATTAACTCTCGGGCAGTTCTTC. Translating it yields CASSELTLGQFF.

This chain joins TRBV25-1 and TRBJ1-6; 10 nucleotides line up with TRBD1. Trimming cost V 6 bases and J 9 bases; bases outside gene matches: 17. Germline V gene lookup returns CDR1 MGHDK and CDR2 SYGVNS. The CDR3 contains 18 residues. This CDR3 reads CASSPRTGGRLGGSPLHF. The CDR3 DNA follows: TGTGCCAGCAGCCCCCGGACAGGGGGTCGTTTGGGGGGTTCACCCCTCCACTTT.

The genes are TRBV4-1 and TRBJ1-2; tentative D call: TRBD1 (6 bases). Per the germline V gene, CDR1 is MGHRA and CDR2 is YSYEKL. The CDR3 covers 15 residues. V dropped 1 base and J dropped 4 bases, with 13 bases sitting between them. This CDR3 is CASSQGPGAVYGYTF. CDR3 bases: TGCGCCAGCAGCCAAGGACCGGGGGCGGTCTATGGCTACACCTTC.

The V and J genes are TRBV2 and TRBJ2-3; 7 nucleotides match TRBD1. Unmatched junction bases numbered 1, after V lost 4 bases and J lost 3 bases. The CDR3 consists of 13 residues. Germline CDR1 and CDR2: SNHLY and FYNNEI. The CDR3 nucleotides read TGTGCCAGCAGTGGGGACAGTACAGATACGCAGTATTTT. This translates into CASSGDSTDTQYF.

The rearrangement uses TRBV6-5 and TRBJ2-4; D uncertain. Per germline, CDR1 MNHEY and CDR2 SVGAGI. This CDR3 has 13 residues. V was cut by 6 bases and J by 4 bases, with 10 bases left in between. Written as DNA, the CDR3 is TGTGCCAGCAGGTCGGATACAAAAAACATTCAGTACTTC. Translating it yields CASRSDTKNIQYF.

This chain connects TRBV19 to TRBJ1-6; D perhaps matches TRBD1 (5 bases). Germline-derived CDR1 and CDR2 are LNHDA and SQIVND (reference sequence). V lost 5 bases and J 7 bases, leaving 15 bases between the germline ends. This CDR3 spans 15 amino acids. Here the CDR3 DNA reads TGTGCCAGTAGTGCTCCGGGACGGATAAATTCACCCCTCCACTTT. The encoded protein is CASSAPGRINSPLHF.

V is TRBV7-6 and J is TRBJ1-1, with TRBD1 matching over 7 bases. Per germline, CDR1 SGHVS and CDR2 FNYEAQ. The CDR3 covers 15 residues. V lost 5 bases, J lost 1 base, and 7 bases stayed unmatched. Written as DNA, the CDR3 is TGTGCCAGCAGCCGCCTGGGACAGAGGAACACTGAAGCTTTCTTT. It encodes CASSRLGQRNTEAFF. The variable domain in full, with the rest retrieved from reference TRBV7-6 and TRBJ1-1, is GAGVSQSPRYKVTKRGQDVALRCDPISGHVSLYWYRQALGQGPEFLTYFNYEAQQDKSGLPNDRFSAERPEGSISTLTIQRTEQRDSAMYRCASSRLGQRNTEAFFGQGTRLTVV.

This clone came up a few times. V and J are TRBV5-1 and TRBJ1-2; 10 bases are a match to TRBD1. The CDR3 totals 14 residues. Losses at the gene ends were 4 bases for V and 0 bases for J; bases not matched to a gene: 0. Germline CDR1 and CDR2: SGHRS and YFSETQ. The CDR3 DNA reads as TGCGCCAGCAGCGGACAGGGGGCTAACTATGGCTACACCTTC. It is translated as CASSGQGANYGYTF.

The rearrangement uses TRBV2 and TRBJ2-5, with 11 bases lining up with TRBD1. V dropped 6 bases and J dropped 2; count of bases not matched to a gene: 2. Germline-derived CDR1 and CDR2 are SNHLY and FYNNEI. The CDR3 extends over 14 amino acids. The chain's CDR3 is CASSRDRGQETQYF. The CDR3 nucleotides read TGTGCCAGCAGCCGGGACAGGGGGCAAGAGACCCAGTACTTC.

This CDR3 is CASSLSGTSDTGELFF. The CDR3 DNA is TGCGCCAGCAGCTTATCCGGGACTAGTGACACCGGGGAGCTGTTTTTT. The gene calls are TRBV5-1 and TRBJ2-2; TRBD2 matches 8 bases. CDR1 and CDR2 from the germline V gene are SGHRS and YFSETQ. Losses at the gene ends were 2 bases for V and 3 bases for J; bases not matched to a gene: 6. The CDR3 covers 16 residues.

The chain uses TRBV6-5 and TRBJ1-5; TRBD1 agrees at 8 bases. The CDR3 extends over 15 amino acids. Germline CDR1 and CDR2: MNHEY and SVGAGI. V lost 6 bases to trimming and J lost 6 bases; unmatched junction nucleotides: 10. CDR3 loop: CASSWDRNNRQPQHF. Written as DNA, the CDR3 is TGTGCCAGCAGCTGGGACAGGAACAATCGTCAGCCCCAGCATTTT.

CDR3 DNA: TGTGCCAGCAGCTCGACAGGCGAGCAGTACTTC. Its protein is CASSSTGEQYF. The chain employs TRBV7-9 and TRBJ2-7, with D possibly being TRBD1 (6 bases). This CDR3 is 11 amino acids long. Trimming removed 4 bases at V and 6 bases at J, with 7 bases between. The germline V gene encodes CDR1 SEHNR and CDR2 FQNEAQ (reference sequence).

The rearrangement links TRBV29-1 to TRBJ1-2, with D unresolved. CDR1 SQVTM and CDR2 ANQGSEA come from the germline V gene. V was cut by 4 bases and J by 4 bases, with 13 bases left in between. There are 13 residues in the CDR3. DNA for the CDR3: TGCAGCGTTGTATCGGCAGGATTCTATGGCTACACCTTC. This encodes CSVVSAGFYGYTF.

This clone was observed once. The chain carries TRBV29-1 and TRBJ2-2; 10 nucleotides line up with TRBD1. CDR1 is SQVTM and CDR2 is ANQGSEA in the germline V gene. Trimming cost V 3 bases and J 1 base; bases outside gene matches: 2. CDR3 length: 15 amino acids. The CDR3 region has the DNA TGCAGCGTTGAGCGGGACAGGGGGAACACCGGGGAGCTGTTTTTT. This sequence encodes CSVERDRGNTGELFF.

The V call is TRBV2, the J call TRBJ2-4, with D tentatively TRBD2 (6 bases). This CDR3 is built from 18 residues. Trimming took 0 bases from V and 0 from J, leaving 15 bases between them. In germline, CDR1 is SNHLY, CDR2 FYNNEI. The DNA of the CDR3 is TGTGCCAGCAGTGAAGCGGGGAGGTTGGCGTTAGCCAAAAACATTCAGTACTTC. Amino acid sequence: CASSEAGRLALAKNIQYF.

The chain recombines TRBV7-9 with TRBJ2-3; D call uncertain. The CDR3 extends over 11 amino acids. V lost 8 bases and J 6 bases, leaving 9 bases between the germline ends. Germline values: CDR1 SEHNR, CDR2 FQNEAQ (reference sequence). CDR3 DNA sequence: TGTGCCAGCGGGAAACTTGATACGCAGTATTTT. Its protein is CASGKLDTQYF. Based on the CDR3 plus reference TRBV7-9 and TRBJ2-3, the full variable domain is DTGVSQNPRHKITKRGQNVTFRCDPISEHNRLYWYRQTLGQGPEFLTYFQNEAQLEKSRLLSDRFSAERPKGSFSTLEIQRTEQGDSAMYLCASGKLDTQYFGPGTRLTVL.

This clone was seen more than once but under ten times. The chain uses TRBV4-2 and TRBJ1-2; maybe TRBD1 (6 bases). The CDR3 sequence is 13 residues long. Trimming shortened V by 0 bases and J by 8 bases, and 10 bases separated the two germline ends. The V gene's germline CDR1 is LGHNA and CDR2 YNFKEQ. CDR3 sequence: CASSQDTGTGYTF. The CDR3 nucleotides read TGTGCCAGCAGCCAAGACACCGGGACAGGCTACACCTTC.

V usage is TRBV7-9 and J usage is TRBJ1-2, with D possibly being TRBD1 (6 bases). The germline CDR1 and CDR2 sequences are SEHNR and FQNEAQ (reference sequence). The CDR3 consists of 14 residues. Trimming removed 0 bases at V and 9 bases at J, with 14 bases between. The CDR3: CASSLAQGSDRYTF. In nucleotides, the CDR3 is TGTGCCAGCAGCTTAGCCCAGGGGTCTGATCGCTACACCTTC. Drawing the rest from reference TRBV7-9 and TRBJ1-2, the complete variable domain is DTGVSQNPRHKITKRGQNVTFRCDPISEHNRLYWYRQTLGQGPEFLTYFQNEAQLEKSRLLSDRFSAERPKGSFSTLEIQRTEQGDSAMYLCASSLAQGSDRYTFGSGTRLTVV.

The rearrangement links TRBV7-9 to TRBJ2-6; 9 positions match TRBD1. Germline V gene data show CDR1 as SEHNR and CDR2 as FQNEAQ (reference sequence). The V and J ends lost 11 bases and 0 bases, in that order; junction bases with no gene match: 2. This CDR3 contains 14 residues. CDR3 residues: CAPDRGSGANVLTF. CDR3 coding DNA: TGTGCCCCGGACAGGGGCTCTGGGGCCAACGTCCTGACTTTC.

V gene TRBV4-1 combines with J gene TRBJ1-2; 7 bases match TRBD1. Per the germline V gene, CDR1 is MGHRA and CDR2 is YSYEKL. CDR3 length equals 15 residues. Trimming cost V 8 bases and J 5 bases; bases outside gene matches: 14. The CDR3 protein is CASAFDRATAYGYTF. In DNA, the CDR3 is TGCGCCAGCGCGTTCGACAGGGCAACCGCGTATGGCTACACCTTC.